The clone carrying this T cell receptor (beta chain) was counted once. Time point given: week 3, after first cycle of checkpoint inhibitor. The source of the sample is a study of blood T cell dynamics during melanoma immunotherapy. The assay was immunoSEQ multiplex PCR, and TCRdb's table has in-frame clones only and misses some. The sample carries fewer than 30,000 clones, roughly 83% recorded once. Germline V lookup: CDR1 SGHDT, CDR2 YYEEEE. V lost 4 bases to trimming and J lost 2 bases; unmatched junction nucleotides: 11. The CDR3 sequence is 16 residues long. The sequencing used blood, collected from a patient treated with checkpoint blockade. The chain links TRBV5-6 to TRBJ1-1; 7 positions agree with TRBD1. The source of this sequence is a human donor with melanoma. The CDR3 reads CASSARVDRFNTEAFF. In DNA form, the CDR3 reads TGTGCCAGCAGCGCACGCGTGGACAGGTTCAACACTGAAGCTTTCTTT. The full variable domain, with the rest looked up from reference TRBV5-6 and TRBJ1-1, is DAGVTQSPTHLIKTRGQQVTLRCSPKSGHDTVSWYQQALGQGPQFIFQYYEEEERQRGNFPDRFSGHQFPNYSSELNVNALLLGDSALYLCASSARVDRFNTEAFFGQGTRLTVV.